One sample yielded the 2 T cell receptor beta chains listed below, sequenced in a study of CD8 T cells in Susac syndrome. Random hexamers were used to reverse transcribe the RNA input (roughly 0.5 to 1 ug). A single record per CDR3 protein comes from TCRdb applying MiXCR to the immunoSEQ multiplex PCR reads. The table has approximately 180,000 distinct CDR3 sequences, more than 90% seen once. The sequencing input was CD4+ T cells from PBMCs. These receptors all come from a human donor with multiple sclerosis.

The chain employs TRBV27 and TRBJ2-1; 10 bases are a match to TRBD2. With V trimmed by 6 bases and J by 7 bases, 3 bases remained unmatched. The CDR3 covers 13 residues. Germline V gene lookup returns CDR1 MNHEY and CDR2 SMNVEV (reference sequence). DNA of the CDR3: TGTGCCAGCAGACGACTAGCGGGTAATGAGCAGTTCTTC. The encoded protein is CASRRLAGNEQFF.

The chain carries TRBV15 and TRBJ2-5, with TRBD2 as a possible D gene (5 bases). The CDR3 length is 14 residues. Trimming took off 1 base at V and 5 bases at J, with 11 bases between the two ends. Germline assignment: CDR1 LNHNV and CDR2 YYDKDF (reference sequence). The CDR3 reads CATSRGASRETQYF. The CDR3 nucleotides read TGTGCCACCAGCAGAGGGGCTAGCAGGGAGACCCAGTACTTC.